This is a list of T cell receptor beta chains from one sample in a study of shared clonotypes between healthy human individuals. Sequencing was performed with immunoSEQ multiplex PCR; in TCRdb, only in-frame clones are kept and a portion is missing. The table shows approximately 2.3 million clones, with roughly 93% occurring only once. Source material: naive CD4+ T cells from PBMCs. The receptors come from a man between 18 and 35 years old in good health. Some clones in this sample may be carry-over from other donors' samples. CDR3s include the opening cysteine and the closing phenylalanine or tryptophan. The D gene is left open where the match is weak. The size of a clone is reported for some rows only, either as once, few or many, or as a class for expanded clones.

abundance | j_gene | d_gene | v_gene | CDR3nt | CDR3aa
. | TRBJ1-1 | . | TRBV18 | TGTGCCAGCTCACCCATTCGCTACGAAGCTTTCTTT | CASSPIRYEAFF
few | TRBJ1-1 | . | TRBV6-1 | TGTGCCAGCAGTGAACGGGGCAGACCGAACACTGAAGCTTTCTTT | CASSERGRPNTEAFF
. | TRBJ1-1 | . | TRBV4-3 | TGCGCCAGCAGCCAAGATCAGCTTCGTGGGGCTGAAGCTTTCTTT | CASSQDQLRGAEAFF
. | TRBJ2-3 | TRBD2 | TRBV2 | TGTGCCAGCAGCATTCTAGCGGGAGGTTTGGCCTGGGTTCTCCCAGATACGCAGTATTTT | CASSILAGGLAWVLPDTQYF
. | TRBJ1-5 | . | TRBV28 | TGTGCCAGCAGTTTCGGAAAACCTTTCAAACAGAGCTATAGCAATCAGCCCCAGCATTTT | CASSFGKPFKQSYSNQPQHF
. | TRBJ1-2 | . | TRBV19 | TGTGCCAGTAGCAGTAGTACTAACTATGGCTACACCTTC | CASSSSTNYGYTF
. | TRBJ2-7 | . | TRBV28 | TGTGCCAGCAGTTTTCGGTGGCGGGAACCGTACTTC | CASSFRWREPYF
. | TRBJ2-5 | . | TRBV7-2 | TGTGCCAGCAGCCGAGGAGGACCTCAAGAGACCCAGTACTTC | CASSRGGPQETQYF
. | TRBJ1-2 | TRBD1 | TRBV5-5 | TGTGCCAGCAGCCCGGGACAGGCTACTAACTATGGCTACACCTTC | CASSPGQATNYGYTF
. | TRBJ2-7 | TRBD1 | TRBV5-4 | TGTGCCAGCAGCTCATCGGGACAGGGGTACTACGAGCAGTACTTC | CASSSSGQGYYEQYF
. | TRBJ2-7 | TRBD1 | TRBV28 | TGTGCCAGCAGCCACCGAGACAGGGTAAATCCCTACGAGCAGTACTTC | CASSHRDRVNPYEQYF
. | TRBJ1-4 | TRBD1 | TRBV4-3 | TGCGCCAGCAGCCAAGATATCTTAGGGACAGGGGGCGAAAAACTGTTTTTT | CASSQDILGTGGEKLFF
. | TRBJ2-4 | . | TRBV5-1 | TGCGCCAGCAGCGTGGGACAAGCCAAAAACATTCAGTACTTC | CASSVGQAKNIQYF
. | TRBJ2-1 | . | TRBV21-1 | TGTGCCAGCAGCAAAGTCGAGGGGCTGGCGGATGAGCAGTTCTTC | CASSKVEGLADEQFF
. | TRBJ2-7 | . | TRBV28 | TGTGCCACCCAACTGACCTCCTACGAGCAGTACTTC | CATQLTSYEQYF
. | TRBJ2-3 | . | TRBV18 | TGTGCCAGCTCATCCCCGCCTCCTGGCCCTAGCACAGATACGCAGTATTTT | CASSSPPPGPSTDTQYF
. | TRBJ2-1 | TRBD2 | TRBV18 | TGTGCCAGCTCACCACCCGGACTAGCGGGAGTCAATGAGCAGTTCTTC | CASSPPGLAGVNEQFF
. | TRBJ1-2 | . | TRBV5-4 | TGTGCCAGCACCCCCGGCGGGGGGCGGGTCGGCTACACCTTC | CASTPGGGRVGYTF
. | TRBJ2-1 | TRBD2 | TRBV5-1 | TGCGCCAGCAGCTTGAACCTTCTAGCGGGAGGGAATGAGCAGTTCTTC | CASSLNLLAGGNEQFF
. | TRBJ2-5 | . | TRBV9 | TGTGCCAGCAGCGTAGCCGGGAAAGAGACCCAGTACTTC | CASSVAGKETQYF
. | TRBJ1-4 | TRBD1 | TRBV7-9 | TGTGCCAGCAGCTTAAACCGGGACAGGGACGCAACTAATGAAAAACTGTTTTTT | CASSLNRDRDATNEKLFF
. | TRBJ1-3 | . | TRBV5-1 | TGCGCCAGCAGTGTTGACAGCTCTGGAAACACCATATATTTT | CASSVDSSGNTIYF
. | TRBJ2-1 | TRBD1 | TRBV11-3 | TGTGCCAGCAGCAAAGCGACAGGGAACTACAATGAGCAGTTCTTC | CASSKATGNYNEQFF
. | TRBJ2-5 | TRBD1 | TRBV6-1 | TGTGCCAGCAGTCCCCGGACAGGAGAAGAGACCCAGTACTTC | CASSPRTGEETQYF
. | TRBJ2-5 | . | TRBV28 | TGTGCCAGCAGTTTGGGGGGGGCGGCGGGCGAAGAGACCCAGTACTTC | CASSLGGAAGEETQYF
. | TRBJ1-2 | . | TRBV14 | TGTGCCAGCAGCCCGACAGCTTATGGCTACACCTTC | CASSPTAYGYTF
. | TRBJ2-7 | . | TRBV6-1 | TGTGCCAGCAGTGAAGCGGGGCCCTCCTACGAGCAGTACTTC | CASSEAGPSYEQYF
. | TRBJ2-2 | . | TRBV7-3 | TGTGCCAGCAGCTTAATAACAGGGTGGGCAACCGGGGAGCTGTTTTTT | CASSLITGWATGELFF
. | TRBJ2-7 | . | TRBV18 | TGTGCCAGCTCGAGGGCCGCGGGCTACGAGCAGTACTTC | CASSRAAGYEQYF
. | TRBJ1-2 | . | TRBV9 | TGTGCCAGCAGCGGACGACACCTAGCTAACTATGGCTACACCTTC | CASSGRHLANYGYTF
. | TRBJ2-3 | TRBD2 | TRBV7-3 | TGTGCCAGCAGCCTCGGGACTAGCTATGGCACAGATACGCAGTATTTT | CASSLGTSYGTDTQYF
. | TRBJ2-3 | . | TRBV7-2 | TGTGCCAGCAGCTTAGAGGGTCAGGCCGGTTCACTTACGCAGTATTTT | CASSLEGQAGSLTQYF
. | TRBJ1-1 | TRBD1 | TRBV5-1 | TGCGCCAGCAGCGACGACCCAGGGGGAGGCACTGAAGCTTTCTTT | CASSDDPGGGTEAFF